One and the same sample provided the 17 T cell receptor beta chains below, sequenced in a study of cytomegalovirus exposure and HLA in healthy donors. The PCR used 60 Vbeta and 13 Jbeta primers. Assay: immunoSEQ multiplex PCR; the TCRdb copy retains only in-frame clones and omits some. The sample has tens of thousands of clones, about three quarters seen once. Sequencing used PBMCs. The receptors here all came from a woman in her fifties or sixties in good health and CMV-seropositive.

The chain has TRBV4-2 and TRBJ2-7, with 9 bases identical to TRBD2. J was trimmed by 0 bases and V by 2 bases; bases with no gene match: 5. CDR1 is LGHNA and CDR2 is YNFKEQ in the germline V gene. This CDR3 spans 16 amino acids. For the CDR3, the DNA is TGTGCCAGCAGCCAACTCCATAGCGGGAGCTCCTACGAGCAGTACTTC. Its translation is CASSQLHSGSSYEQYF.

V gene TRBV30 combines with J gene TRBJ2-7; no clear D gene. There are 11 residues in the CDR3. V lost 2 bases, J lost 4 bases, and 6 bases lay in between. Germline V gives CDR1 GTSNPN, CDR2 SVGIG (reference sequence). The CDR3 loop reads CAWSTTYEQYF. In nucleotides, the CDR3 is TGTGCCTGGAGTACTACTTACGAGCAGTACTTC.

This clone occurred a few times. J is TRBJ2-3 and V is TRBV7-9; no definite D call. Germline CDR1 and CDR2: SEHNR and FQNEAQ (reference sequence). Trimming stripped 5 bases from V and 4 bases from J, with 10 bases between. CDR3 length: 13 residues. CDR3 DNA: TGTGCCAGCAGCCCCCTGGAGTCAGATACGCAGTATTTT. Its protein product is CASSPLESDTQYF.

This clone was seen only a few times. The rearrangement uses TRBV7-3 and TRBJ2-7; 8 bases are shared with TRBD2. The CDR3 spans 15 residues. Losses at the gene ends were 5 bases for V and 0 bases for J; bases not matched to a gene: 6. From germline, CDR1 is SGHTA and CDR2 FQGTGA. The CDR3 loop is CASSPLAGSSYEQYF. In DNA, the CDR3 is TGTGCCAGCAGCCCGTTAGCGGGATCCTCCTACGAGCAGTACTTC.

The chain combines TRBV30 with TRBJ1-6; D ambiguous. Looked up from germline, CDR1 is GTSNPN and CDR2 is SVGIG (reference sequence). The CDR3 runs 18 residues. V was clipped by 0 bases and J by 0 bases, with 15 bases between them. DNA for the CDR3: TGTGCCTGGAGTGTCCAACGGATCGGGAGCTCCTATAATTCACCCCTCCACTTT. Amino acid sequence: CAWSVQRIGSSYNSPLHF.

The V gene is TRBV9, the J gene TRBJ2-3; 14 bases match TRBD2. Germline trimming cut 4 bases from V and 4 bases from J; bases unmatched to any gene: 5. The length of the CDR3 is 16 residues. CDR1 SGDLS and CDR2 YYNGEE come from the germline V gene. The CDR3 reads CASSPGLAGEADTQYF. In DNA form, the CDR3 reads TGTGCCAGCAGCCCGGGACTAGCGGGAGAGGCAGATACGCAGTATTTT.

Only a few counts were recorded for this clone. The DNA of the CDR3 is TGTGCCAGCCGCTGGGACAGTGAAGGCTCTGGGGCCAACGTCCTGACTTTC. It yields the protein CASRWDSEGSGANVLTF. V and J are TRBV2 and TRBJ2-6; 7 bases align to TRBD1. CDR3 length: 17 residues. The V gene's germline CDR1 is SNHLY and CDR2 FYNNEI. Trimming at V came to 8 bases and at J to 0 bases, leaving 10 bases not matched to a gene.

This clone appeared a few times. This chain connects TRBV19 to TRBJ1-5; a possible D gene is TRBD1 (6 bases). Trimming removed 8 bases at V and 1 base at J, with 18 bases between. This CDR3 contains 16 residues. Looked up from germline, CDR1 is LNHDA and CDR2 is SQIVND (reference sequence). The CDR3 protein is CASLKGGGTSNQPQHF. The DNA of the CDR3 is TGTGCCAGTTTGAAGGGGGGGGGAACAAGCAATCAGCCCCAGCATTTT.

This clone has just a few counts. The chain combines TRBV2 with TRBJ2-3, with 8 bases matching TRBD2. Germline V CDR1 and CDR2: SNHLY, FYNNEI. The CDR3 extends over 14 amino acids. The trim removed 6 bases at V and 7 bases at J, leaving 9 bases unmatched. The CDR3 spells CASRDSGTRNTQYF. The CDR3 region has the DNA TGTGCCAGCAGAGATAGCGGGACTCGGAATACGCAGTATTTT.

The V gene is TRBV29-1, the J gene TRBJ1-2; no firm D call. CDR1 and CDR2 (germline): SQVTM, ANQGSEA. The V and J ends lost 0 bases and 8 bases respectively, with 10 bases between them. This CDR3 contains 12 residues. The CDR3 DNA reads TGCAGCGTTGAAGATGATATCCAGGGCTACACCTTC. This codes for CSVEDDIQGYTF.

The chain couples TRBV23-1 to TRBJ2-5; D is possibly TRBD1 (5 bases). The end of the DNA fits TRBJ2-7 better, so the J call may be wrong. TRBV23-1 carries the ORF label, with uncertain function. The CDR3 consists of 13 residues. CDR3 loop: CASSPGNDSEQYF. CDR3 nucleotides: TGCGCCAGCAGTCCAGGGAATGATTCCGAGCAGTACTTC.

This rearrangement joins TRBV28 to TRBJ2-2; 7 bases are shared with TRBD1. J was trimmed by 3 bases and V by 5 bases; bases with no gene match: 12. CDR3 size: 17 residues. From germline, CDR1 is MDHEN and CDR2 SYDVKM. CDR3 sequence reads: CASSPMLQGLDTGELFF. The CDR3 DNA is TGTGCCAGCAGTCCCATGTTACAGGGGTTAGACACCGGGGAGCTGTTTTTT.

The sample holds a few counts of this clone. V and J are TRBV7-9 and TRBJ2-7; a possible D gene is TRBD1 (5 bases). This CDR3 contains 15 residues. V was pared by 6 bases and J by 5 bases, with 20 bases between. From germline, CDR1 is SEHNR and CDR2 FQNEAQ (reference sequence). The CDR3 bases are TGTGCCAGCAGTTCTACGGGTCAGGGTTTTGACGAGCAGTACTTC. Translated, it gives CASSSTGQGFDEQYF.

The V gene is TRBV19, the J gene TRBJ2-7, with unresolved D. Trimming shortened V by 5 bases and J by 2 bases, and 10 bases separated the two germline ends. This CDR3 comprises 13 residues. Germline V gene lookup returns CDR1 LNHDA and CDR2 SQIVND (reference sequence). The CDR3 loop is CASSVSHPYEQYF. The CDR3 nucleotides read TGTGCCAGTAGTGTATCACATCCCTACGAGCAGTACTTC. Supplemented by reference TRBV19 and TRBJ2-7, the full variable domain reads DGGITQSPKYLFRKEGQNVTLSCEQNLNHDAMYWYRQDPGQGLRLIYYSQIVNDFQKGDIAEGYSVSREKKESFPLTVTSAQKNPTAFYLCASSVSHPYEQYFGPGTRLTVT.

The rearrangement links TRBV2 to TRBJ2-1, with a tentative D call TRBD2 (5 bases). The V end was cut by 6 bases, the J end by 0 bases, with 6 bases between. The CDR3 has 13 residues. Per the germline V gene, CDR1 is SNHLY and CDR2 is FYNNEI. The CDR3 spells CASSGDSYNEQFF. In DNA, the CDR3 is TGTGCCAGCAGCGGGGACTCCTACAATGAGCAGTTCTTC.

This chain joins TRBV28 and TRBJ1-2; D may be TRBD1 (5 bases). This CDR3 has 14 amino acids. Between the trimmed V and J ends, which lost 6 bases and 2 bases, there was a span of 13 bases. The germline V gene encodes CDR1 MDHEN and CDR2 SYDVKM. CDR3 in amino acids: CASSLTANNYGYTF. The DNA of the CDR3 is TGTGCCAGCAGCCTGACAGCAAACAACTATGGCTACACCTTC.

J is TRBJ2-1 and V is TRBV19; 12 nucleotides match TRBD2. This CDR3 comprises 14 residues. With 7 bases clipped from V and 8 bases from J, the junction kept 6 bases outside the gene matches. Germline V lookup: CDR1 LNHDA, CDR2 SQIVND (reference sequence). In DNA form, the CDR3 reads TGTGCCAGTAATCTAGCGGGGGGGAGGTATGAGCAGTTCTTC. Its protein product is CASNLAGGRYEQFF.